Following are 17 T cell receptor beta chains from one sample sequenced in a study of OX40 agonist ivuxolimab in advanced cancers. This table comes from immunoSEQ multiplex PCR, and its TCRdb copy is limited to in-frame clones, with some not included. The sample shows over 35,000 clones, approximately 92% of them seen only once. The sequenced sample was CD4+ or CD8+ T cells sorted from blood, obtained in a trial of the OX40 agonist ivuxolimab. These TCRs come from an adult with an advanced solid tumor such as melanoma, head and neck, liver or kidney cancer.

The chain recombines TRBV7-2 with TRBJ2-7; D is uncertain. The V and J ends lost 5 bases and 6 bases respectively, with 20 bases between them. The germline gives CDR1 SGHTA, CDR2 FQGNSA. The CDR3 covers 15 residues. CDR3 DNA: TGTGCCAGCAGCCCGAACTCGGCTGGGTGGACCGAGCAGTACTTC. It yields the protein CASSPNSAGWTEQYF.

This clone was seen more than once but under ten times. V and J are TRBV27 and TRBJ1-2, with a tentative D call TRBD1 (6 bases). There are 14 residues in the CDR3. Germline values: CDR1 MNHEY, CDR2 SMNVEV (reference sequence). Trimming took 6 bases from V and 4 from J, leaving 15 bases between them. In DNA form, the CDR3 reads TGTGCCAGCAGCCCGACAGGACATGGCTATGGCTACACCTTC. As protein: CASSPTGHGYGYTF.

This clone appeared a few times. The chain recombines TRBV10-3 with TRBJ2-1, with D hard to call. Looked up from germline, CDR1 is ENHRY and CDR2 is SYGVKD. The CDR3 runs 15 residues. Trimming left V 3 bases short and J 6 bases short, with 15 bases between. The CDR3 coding sequence is TGTGCCATCAGTGACCCGCTAATTATCGGCAATGAGCAGTTCTTC. Protein: CAISDPLIIGNEQFF.

This chain uses TRBV7-3 with TRBJ2-2; 9 bases line up with TRBD2. J was trimmed by 8 bases and V by 5 bases; bases with no gene match: 3. This CDR3 has 13 amino acids. Germline V gene lookup returns CDR1 SGHTA and CDR2 FQGTGA. CDR3 residues: CASSGLAGGELFF. The CDR3, as DNA: TGTGCCAGCAGCGGTCTAGCGGGAGGGGAGCTGTTTTTT.

J is TRBJ2-3 and V is TRBV7-3; D possibly uses TRBD1 or TRBD2 (6 bases each). Trimming took 4 bases from V and 1 from J, leaving 15 bases between them. The germline V gene has CDR1 SGHTA and CDR2 FQGTGA. This CDR3 is built from 16 residues. In DNA, the CDR3 is TGTGCCAGCAGCTCGGGGGCGGGTTTCGGCACAGATACGCAGTATTTT. Residues: CASSSGAGFGTDTQYF.

The chain is built from TRBV5-6 and TRBJ1-6, with D tentatively TRBD1 (5 bases). CDR1 SGHDT and CDR2 YYEEEE come from the germline V gene. The CDR3 length is 16 residues. Trimming left V 4 bases short and J 0 bases short, with 11 bases between. This CDR3 reads CASSQDTSSYNSPLHF. CDR3 nucleotides: TGTGCCAGCAGCCAGGACACGAGCTCCTATAATTCACCCCTCCACTTT.

This sequence joins TRBV19 and TRBJ2-2; TRBD2 agrees at 10 bases. CDR1 and CDR2 (germline): LNHDA, SQIVND (reference sequence). J was trimmed by 6 bases and V by 3 bases; bases with no gene match: 4. CDR3 length equals 15 residues. The CDR3 DNA reads TGTGCCAGTAGTATCCCAGCGGGAGGGTCCGGGGAGCTGTTTTTT. It is translated as CASSIPAGGSGELFF.

The chain combines TRBV2 with TRBJ1-5; D ambiguous. Germline values: CDR1 SNHLY, CDR2 FYNNEI. The CDR3 spans 13 residues. Deletions cut 0 bases from V and 14 bases from J, with 14 bases between. CDR3 bases: TGTGCCAGCAGTGAAGCGCTTACAGCCGGCAAGCATTTT. Residues: CASSEALTAGKHF.

V usage is TRBV6-1 and J usage is TRBJ1-1; 9 nucleotides match TRBD1. Germline V CDR1 and CDR2: MNHNS, SASEGT. The CDR3 contains 17 residues. After removal of 1 base from V and 5 bases from J, the junction contained 11 bases not matched to a gene. The CDR3 is CASSEEGRGQGKTEAFF. The CDR3 DNA reads as TGTGCCAGCAGTGAAGAGGGTAGGGGACAGGGAAAGACTGAAGCTTTCTTT.

The V call is TRBV19, the J call TRBJ2-5; TRBD2 matches at 10 bases. The V gene's germline CDR1 is LNHDA and CDR2 SQIVND (reference sequence). V lost 3 bases and J lost 3; bases outside the gene matches: 13. This CDR3 is 18 amino acids long. The chain's CDR3 is CASSIAASGSSSEETQYF. In nucleotides, the CDR3 is TGTGCCAGTAGTATCGCGGCTAGCGGGAGCTCGTCGGAAGAGACCCAGTACTTC.

This clone occurred once. This rearrangement joins TRBV29-1 to TRBJ1-3; D gene uncertain. With 4 bases removed from V and 0 bases from J, the gap between germline ends came to 4 bases. Germline lookup yields CDR1 SQVTM and CDR2 ANQGSEA. The CDR3 is 12 amino acids. In DNA, the CDR3 is TGCAGCGTTGGAAACTCTGGAAACACCATATATTTT. Residues: CSVGNSGNTIYF.

The chain joins TRBV6-1 to TRBJ1-5, with 8 nucleotides matching TRBD1. Losses at the gene ends were 2 bases for V and 6 bases for J; bases not matched to a gene: 12. Germline V gene data show CDR1 as MNHNS and CDR2 as SASEGT. The CDR3 has 17 amino acids. CDR3 amino acids: CASSEMRQGAFGQPQHF. The CDR3 nucleotides read TGTGCCAGCAGTGAAATGAGGCAGGGGGCGTTCGGTCAGCCCCAGCATTTT.

V and J are TRBV30 and TRBJ2-5; 10 bases match TRBD2. V was pared by 4 bases and J by 10 bases, with 12 bases of the junction left unmatched. In germline, CDR1 is GTSNPN, CDR2 SVGIG (reference sequence). There are 14 residues in the CDR3. This CDR3 reads CAWTLAGTSEGQYF. As DNA, the CDR3 is TGTGCCTGGACCTTAGCCGGGACTAGCGAGGGCCAGTACTTC.

CDR3 nucleotides: TGTGCCAGCAGCTCGTTCGGACTAGCGGGAGTTGCCGGGGAGCTGTTTTTT. It codes for CASSSFGLAGVAGELFF. The chain employs TRBV5-4 and TRBJ2-2; 13 bases align to TRBD2. The CDR3 length is 17 residues. Germline-derived CDR1 and CDR2 are SGHNT and YYREEE (reference sequence). V gave up 3 bases and J gave up 6 bases; unmatched junction bases: 8.

The gene calls are TRBV7-9 and TRBJ2-7; D perhaps matches TRBD2 (5 bases). The CDR3 is made up of 12 amino acids. CDR1 is SEHNR, CDR2 FQNEAQ, per germline (reference sequence). The germline V and J ends were trimmed by 1 base and 9 bases, with 10 bases remaining between them. Here the CDR3 DNA reads TGTGCCAGCAGCTTAGAAGGAGGTGGGCAGTACTTC. It specifies CASSLEGGGQYF.

V and J are TRBV2 and TRBJ2-7, with 9 positions matching TRBD2. With V trimmed by 7 bases and J by 0 bases, 4 bases remained unmatched. Germline assignment: CDR1 SNHLY and CDR2 FYNNEI. This CDR3 has 14 residues. CDR3 in amino acids: CASTLTSGSYEQYF. In DNA, the CDR3 is TGTGCCAGCACTTTGACTAGCGGCTCCTACGAGCAGTACTTC.

The rearrangement links TRBV6-5 to TRBJ2-7; 7 bases agree with TRBD1. In germline, CDR1 is MNHEY, CDR2 SVGAGI. Trimming at V came to 4 bases and at J to 3 bases, leaving 6 bases not matched to a gene. The CDR3 consists of 14 residues. CDR3 DNA: TGTGCCAGCAGTTCCTCCAGACAGGGCTACGAGCAGTACTTC. It codes for CASSSSRQGYEQYF.